This record covers a single T cell receptor (beta chain). TCRdb keeps only in-frame clones here, not all; method: immunoSEQ multiplex PCR. The data contain about 600,000 clones, roughly 72% of them singletons. The record originates from a study of shared clonotypes between healthy human individuals. Study-wide context: Researchers drew samples from a couple of women and a few men aged 18 to 49.

The CDR3 sequence is 14 residues long. Germline CDR1 LGHNA, CDR2 YSLEER. The V gene lost 0 bases and the J gene lost 9 bases, with 12 bases spanning the gap. Each of the donors was a healthy adult who was HIV-negative and had not had a recent acute infection or vaccination. Each unsorted sample relied on approximately 94 million PBMCs as its source of genomic DNA. Sequencing used PBMCs. This rearrangement joins TRBV4-3 to TRBJ1-5, with D unclear. This TCR was recovered from a woman in her thirties or forties in good health. Some clones in this sample may be carry-over from other donors' samples. The CDR3 sequence: CASSQEPGYGPQHF. CDR3 bases: TGCGCCAGCAGCCAAGAACCGGGATACGGGCCCCAGCATTTT.